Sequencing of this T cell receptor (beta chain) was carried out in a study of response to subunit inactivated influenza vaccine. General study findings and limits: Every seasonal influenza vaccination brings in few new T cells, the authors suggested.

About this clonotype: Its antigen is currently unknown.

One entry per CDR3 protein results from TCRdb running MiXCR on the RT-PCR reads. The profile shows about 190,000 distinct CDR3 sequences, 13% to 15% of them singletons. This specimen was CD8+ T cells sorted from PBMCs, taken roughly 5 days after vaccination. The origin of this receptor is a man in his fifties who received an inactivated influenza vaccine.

The CDR3 loop is CASSWGSGQPQHF. CDR3 sequence (DNA): TGCGCCAGCAGCTGGGGAAGTGGACAGCCCCAGCATTTT. The gene calls are TRBV4-3 and TRBJ1-5; no reliable D call. This CDR3 spans 13 amino acids. V lost 5 bases and J 7 bases, leaving 12 bases between the germline ends. CDR1 is LGHNA, CDR2 YSLEER, per germline.